The rows below give T cell receptor beta chains drawn from one sample of a study of graft-versus-host responses after intestinal transplantation. Profiled with immunoSEQ multiplex PCR; TCRdb holds only in-frame clones, not every one. Among about 88,000 clones listed, about 94% were seen once. What these receptors recognize is not known. Sequencing was performed on unstimulated CD4+ T cells sorted from spleen or lymph node cells, taken before transplant. The receptor set was obtained from a human donor who was the organ donor for an intestinal transplant. Each CDR3 is given without its conserved first and last residue.

TRBV7-9 12 ASSWAGTNEELF
TRBV19 13 ASSIFWQGRQPQH
TRBV28 14 ASSQNRADIQETQY
TRBV6-6 13 ASSWGDRGNSPLH
TRBV28 12 ASSPSGAIEKLF
TRBV18 15 ASSQSGQGPYNSPLH
TRBV7-2 13 ASSERNRASYGYT
TRBV30 6 AWNEQF
TRBV28 12 ASRNNRGVYEQY
TRBV7-2 13 ASSKRVGTGGKAF
TRBV30 14 AWIRLGISGANVLT
TRBV6-1 12 ASSFGQGNSPLH
TRBV28 8 ASSPRDIN
TRBV5-1 15 ASSLDPLAGGTDTQY
TRBV29-1 12 SVVSGTNSYEQY
TRBV6-1 13 ASSAQRAENTEAF
TRBV9 15 ASSPLLAGGYKHEQF
TRBV27 14 ASSWSSGESTDTQY
TRBV6-5 9 ASSNRGPAF
TRBV28 9 ASSLTDTQY
TRBV7-2 11 AGSLGRVDTQY
TRBV2 13 ASSEMGQGIGGYT
TRBV7-9 11 ASTFGGSYEQY
TRBV5-8 14 ASTPSLGTYTDTQY
TRBV28 13 ASLPGGRSGSPLH
TRBV6-5 13 ASSGRDRKNYGYT
TRBV11-3 13 ASSLGAANTDTQY
TRBV7-3 11 ASSLGQRGEQY
TRBV6-5 12 ASGRPGGPQPQH
TRBV6-5 13 ASRPPGTGSYEQY
TRBV6-4 13 ASTAEASSYNEQF
TRBV6-1 12 ASLSTGGREKLF
TRBV5-1 14 ASSPDRSMHTGEQY
TRBV9 13 ASSLAGTSGETQY
TRBV10-1 17 ASSEPLNGLAGETGELF
TRBV18 14 ASSAAVGQAKRPLH
TRBV12-2 15 ASRPRAGGGTTDTQY
TRBV6-4 12 ASSVSYLGTEAF
TRBV5-1 12 ASRRGTVDNEQF
TRBV6-1 12 ASRAGDKNTEAF
TRBV11-2 13 ASSFSPGAGQPQH
TRBV5-6 12 ASLSDRFNTEAF
TRBV5-1 15 ASSLEPTGAGGNTIY
TRBV19 15 ASSIVWDSGTIYEQY
TRBV5-4 13 ASSPRGAGQETQY
TRBV7-3 14 ASRSPRDRASNIQY
TRBV6-1 14 ASSGGSGASTDTQY
TRBV9 11 ASSSGPSDTQY
TRBV5-6 17 ASSLYLPHTGFERTEAF
TRBV7-2 13 ASSVGGTSSYEQY
TRBV9 13 ASSDLTGAGNTIY
TRBV5-1 13 ASSLDTGSTDTQY